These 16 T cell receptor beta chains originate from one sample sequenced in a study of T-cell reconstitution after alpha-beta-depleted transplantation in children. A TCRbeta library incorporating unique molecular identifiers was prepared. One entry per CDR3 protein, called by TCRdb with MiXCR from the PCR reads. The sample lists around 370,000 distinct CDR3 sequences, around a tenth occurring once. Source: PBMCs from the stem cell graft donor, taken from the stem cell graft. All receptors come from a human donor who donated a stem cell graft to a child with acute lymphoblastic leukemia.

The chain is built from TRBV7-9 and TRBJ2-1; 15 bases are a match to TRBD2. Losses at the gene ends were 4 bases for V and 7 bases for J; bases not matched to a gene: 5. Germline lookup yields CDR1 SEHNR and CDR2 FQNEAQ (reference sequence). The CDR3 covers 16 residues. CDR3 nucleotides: TGTGCCAGCAGCTCCGGGACTAGCGGGAGGTGGAATGAGCAGTTCTTC. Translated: CASSSGTSGRWNEQFF.

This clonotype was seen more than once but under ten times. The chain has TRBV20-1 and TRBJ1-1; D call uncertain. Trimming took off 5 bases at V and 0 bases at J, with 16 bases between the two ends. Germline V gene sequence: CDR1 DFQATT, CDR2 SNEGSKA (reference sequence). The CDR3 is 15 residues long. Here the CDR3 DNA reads TGCAGTGCTGACCCCCTGGCGGGATTGAACACTGAAGCTTTCTTT. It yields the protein CSADPLAGLNTEAFF.

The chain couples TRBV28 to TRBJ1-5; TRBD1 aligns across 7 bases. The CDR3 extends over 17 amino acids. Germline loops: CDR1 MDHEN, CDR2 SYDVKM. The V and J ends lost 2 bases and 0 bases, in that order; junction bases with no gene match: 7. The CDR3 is CASSLGTALNSNQPQHF. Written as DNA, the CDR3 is TGTGCCAGCAGTTTAGGGACAGCTCTCAATAGCAATCAGCCCCAGCATTTT.

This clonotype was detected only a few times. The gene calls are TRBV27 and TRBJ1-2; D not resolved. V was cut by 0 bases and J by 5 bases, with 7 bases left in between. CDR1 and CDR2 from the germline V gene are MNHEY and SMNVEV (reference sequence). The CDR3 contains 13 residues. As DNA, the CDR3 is TGTGCCAGCAGTTTATCTGGGCCTTATGGCTACACCTTC. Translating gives CASSLSGPYGYTF.

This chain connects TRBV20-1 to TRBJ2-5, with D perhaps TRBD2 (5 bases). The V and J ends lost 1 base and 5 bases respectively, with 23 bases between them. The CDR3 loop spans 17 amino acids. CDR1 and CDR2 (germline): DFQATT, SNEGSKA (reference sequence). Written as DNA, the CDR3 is TGCAGTGCTAGAGGCCCCACTACCCCGGGAATACATGAGACCCAGTACTTC. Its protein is CSARGPTTPGIHETQYF.

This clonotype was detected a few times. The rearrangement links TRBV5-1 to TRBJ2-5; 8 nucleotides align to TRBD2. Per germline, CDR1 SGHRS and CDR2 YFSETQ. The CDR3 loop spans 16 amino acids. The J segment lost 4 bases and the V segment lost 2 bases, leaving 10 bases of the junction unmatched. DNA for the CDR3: TGCGCCAGCAGCTTAAATCAAGCGGGAGTAGGAGAGACCCAGTACTTC. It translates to CASSLNQAGVGETQYF.

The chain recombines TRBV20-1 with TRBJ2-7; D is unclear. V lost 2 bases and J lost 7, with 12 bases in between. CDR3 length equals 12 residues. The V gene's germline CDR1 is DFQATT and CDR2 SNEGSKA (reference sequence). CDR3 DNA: TGCAGTGCTAGAAGGAGTTACTTGGAGCAGTACTTC. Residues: CSARRSYLEQYF.

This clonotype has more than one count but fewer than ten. The chain's CDR3 is CASSQDGTSGLYEQYF. The CDR3 DNA sequence: TGCGCCAGCAGTCAGGACGGGACTAGCGGATTATACGAGCAGTACTTC. V usage is TRBV4-3 and J usage is TRBJ2-7; 11 bases line up with TRBD2. V was clipped by 6 bases and J by 4 bases; unmatched bases: 11. This CDR3 has 16 amino acids. Germline loops: CDR1 LGHNA, CDR2 YSLEER.

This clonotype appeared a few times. CDR3 protein: CASTQLGNEQFF. CDR3 DNA sequence: TGTGCCAGCACCCAACTAGGAAATGAGCAGTTCTTC. V and J are TRBV6-2 or TRBV6-3 and TRBJ2-1; D perhaps matches TRBD2 (5 bases). Germline CDR1 reads MNHEY; CDR2 reads SVGEGT. V lost 7 bases and J lost 7, with 11 bases in between. There are 12 residues in the CDR3.

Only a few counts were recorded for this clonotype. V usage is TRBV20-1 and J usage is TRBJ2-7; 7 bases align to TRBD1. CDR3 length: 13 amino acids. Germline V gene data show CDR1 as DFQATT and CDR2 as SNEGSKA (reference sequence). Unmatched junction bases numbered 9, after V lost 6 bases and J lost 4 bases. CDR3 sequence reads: CSASGTDSYEQYF. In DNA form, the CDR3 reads TGCAGTGCCTCCGGGACAGACTCATACGAGCAGTACTTC.

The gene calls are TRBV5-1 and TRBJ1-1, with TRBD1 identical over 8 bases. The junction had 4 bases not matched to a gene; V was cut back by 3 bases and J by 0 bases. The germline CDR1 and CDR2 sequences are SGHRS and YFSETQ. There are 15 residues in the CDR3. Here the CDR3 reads CASSSQGGLNTEAFF. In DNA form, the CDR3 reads TGCGCCAGCAGCTCACAGGGGGGCCTGAACACTGAAGCTTTCTTT.

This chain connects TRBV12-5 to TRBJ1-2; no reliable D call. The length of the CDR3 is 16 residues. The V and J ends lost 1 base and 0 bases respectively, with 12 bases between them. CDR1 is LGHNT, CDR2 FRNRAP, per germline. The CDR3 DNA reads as TGTGCTAGTGGTTTGGCCCGGGGTGGGCCTAACTATGGCTACACCTTC. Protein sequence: CASGLARGGPNYGYTF.

This chain's CDR3 is CSVETGGIDTQYF. The CDR3 DNA is TGCAGCGTTGAAACGGGAGGAATAGATACGCAGTATTTT. The V and J genes are TRBV29-1 and TRBJ2-3; 7 nucleotides match TRBD2. V shed 2 bases and J 5 bases; nucleotides not matched to a gene: 4. CDR1 is SQVTM, CDR2 ANQGSEA, per germline. The CDR3 extends over 13 amino acids.

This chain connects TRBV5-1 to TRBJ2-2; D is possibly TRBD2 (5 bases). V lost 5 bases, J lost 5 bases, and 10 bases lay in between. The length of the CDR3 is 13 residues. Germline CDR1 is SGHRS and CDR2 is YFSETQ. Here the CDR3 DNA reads TGCGCCAGCAGACCGCCGGGGACCGGGGAGCTGTTTTTT. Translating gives CASRPPGTGELFF.

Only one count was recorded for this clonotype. CDR3 amino acids: CASSQEFAQETQYF. The CDR3 DNA reads as TGTGCCAGCAGCCAAGAATTTGCCCAAGAGACCCAGTACTTC. V and J are TRBV4-2 and TRBJ2-5; D is unclear. This CDR3 region has 14 residues. V was pared by 0 bases and J by 1 base, with 6 bases between. Looked up from germline, CDR1 is LGHNA and CDR2 is YNFKEQ.

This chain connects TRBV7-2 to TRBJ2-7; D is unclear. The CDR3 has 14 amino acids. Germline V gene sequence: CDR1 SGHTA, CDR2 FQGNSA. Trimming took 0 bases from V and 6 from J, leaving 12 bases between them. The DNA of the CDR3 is TGTGCCAGCAGCTTAGCCTCGGACCTCGGCGAGCAGTACTTC. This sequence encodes CASSLASDLGEQYF.